Below, 32 T cell receptor beta chains from the same sample are listed, as sequenced in a study of CD8+ T cells in alopecia areata. As for treatment: oral pan-JAK inhibitor, 5-10 mg twice daily. Once RNA had been extracted, it was reverse transcribed into cDNA to act as the sequencing template. Only in-frame clones appear in the TCRdb table, and some are missing; sequencing was by immunoSEQ multiplex PCR. This table holds over 200,000 clones, over 60% found once. Sample: CD4+ T cells sorted from blood, taken at week 4, from a patient treated with tofacitinib. These receptors were collected from a human donor with alopecia areata.

This rearrangement joins TRBV4-3 to TRBJ2-3; D might be TRBD2 (5 bases). V lost 1 base, J lost 2 bases, and 16 bases lay in between. The CDR3 runs 17 residues. Germline V gives CDR1 LGHNA, CDR2 YSLEER. DNA for the CDR3: TGCGCCAGCAGCCAAGCCCCGGACTCTCTTGACACAGATACGCAGTATTTT. Protein product: CASSQAPDSLDTDTQYF.

The chain couples TRBV11-2 to TRBJ2-5; D unclear. V lost 1 base and J lost 4, with 10 bases in between. There are 14 residues in the CDR3. CDR1 and CDR2 (germline): SGHAT, FQNNGV. The CDR3, as DNA: TGTGCCAGCAGCTTAGTCGTCCCAGGAGAGACCCAGTACTTC. Translated: CASSLVVPGETQYF.

The chain has TRBV7-2 and TRBJ2-7, with TRBD2 identical over 15 bases. The CDR3 spans 16 residues. Germline trimming cut 5 bases from V and 6 bases from J; bases unmatched to any gene: 8. Germline-derived CDR1 and CDR2 are SGHTA and FQGNSA. The CDR3 nucleotides are TGTGCCAGCAGCCCCCGGACTAGCGGGGGGGTAGTCGAGCAGTACTTC. It is translated as CASSPRTSGGVVEQYF.

The chain recombines TRBV29-1 with TRBJ2-5; tentatively, D is TRBD1 (6 bases). This CDR3 is built from 12 residues. Per the germline V gene, CDR1 is SQVTM and CDR2 is ANQGSEA. Trimming removed 7 bases from V and 2 bases from J, with 11 bases in between. CDR3 in amino acids: CSAAGQQETQYF. In DNA form, the CDR3 reads TGCAGCGCCGCCGGACAGCAAGAGACCCAGTACTTC.

This clone was found once. This chain connects TRBV5-1 to TRBJ2-7, with a possible D match to TRBD1 (5 bases). V lost 7 bases and J lost 3, with 17 bases in between. This CDR3 comprises 14 residues. The germline V gene has CDR1 SGHRS and CDR2 YFSETQ. CDR3 bases: TGCGCCAGCTGTTTGAGACAGAGACACTACGAGCAGTACTTC. Amino acid sequence: CASCLRQRHYEQYF.

V gene TRBV7-9 combines with J gene TRBJ1-6; D gene ambiguous. Looked up from germline, CDR1 is SEHNR and CDR2 is FQNEAQ (reference sequence). Between the trimmed V and J ends, which lost 2 bases and 9 bases, there was a span of 5 bases. CDR3 length: 12 amino acids. This chain's CDR3 is CASSLRASPLHF. The CDR3 region has the DNA TGTGCCAGCAGCTTACGGGCTTCACCCCTCCACTTT.

This chain joins TRBV30 and TRBJ1-5; no definite D call. The CDR3 is made up of 14 amino acids. V was shortened by 0 bases and J by 5 bases, with 11 bases between the two germline ends. In germline, CDR1 is GTSNPN, CDR2 SVGIG (reference sequence). The CDR3 DNA follows: TGTGCCTGGAGTGTACGCCGTAAAGATCAGCCCCAGCATTTT. Residues: CAWSVRRKDQPQHF.

The chain employs TRBV30 and TRBJ1-4; 7 nucleotides agree with TRBD1. The germline gives CDR1 GTSNPN, CDR2 SVGIG (reference sequence). The V gene end was trimmed by 3 bases and the J gene end by 2 bases; junction bases not matched to a gene: 6. The CDR3 extends over 15 amino acids. In DNA form, the CDR3 reads TGTGCCTGGAGGGACTACAGGGGCACTAATGAAAAACTGTTTTTT. Translation: CAWRDYRGTNEKLFF.

The V call is TRBV25-1, the J call TRBJ1-2, with D perhaps TRBD1 (5 bases). There are 14 residues in the CDR3. Per the germline V gene, CDR1 is MGHDK and CDR2 is SYGVNS. V lost 2 bases and J 8 bases, leaving 15 bases between the germline ends. This CDR3 is CASSEGLGVDGYTF. The CDR3 DNA follows: TGTGCCAGCAGTGAAGGACTAGGGGTGGACGGCTACACCTTC.

The J gene is TRBJ2-1, the V gene TRBV5-1, with 10 bases lining up with TRBD1. After removal of 0 bases from V and 6 bases from J, the junction contained 3 bases not matched to a gene. Germline CDR1 SGHRS, CDR2 YFSETQ. The CDR3 is 15 amino acids. CDR3 DNA sequence: TGCGCCAGCAGCTTGGGACAGGGGGCCGGCAATGAGCAGTTCTTC. Translating gives CASSLGQGAGNEQFF.

The CDR3 DNA sequence: TGTGCCAGCTCACCCTACAGGGAGGAAAAACTGTTTTTT. Residues: CASSPYREEKLFF. The V call is TRBV18, the J call TRBJ1-4, with a tentative D call TRBD1 (6 bases). The V gene's germline CDR1 is KGHSH and CDR2 LQKENI. V was trimmed by 3 bases and J by 8 bases, leaving 10 bases between them. The CDR3 is 13 residues long.

The chain carries TRBV6-5 and TRBJ1-1; D may be TRBD1 (6 bases). From germline, CDR1 is MNHEY and CDR2 SVGAGI. V was trimmed by 4 bases and J by 5 bases, leaving 14 bases between them. The CDR3 covers 14 residues. The CDR3 loop is CASSFSSRGTEAFF. DNA of the CDR3: TGTGCCAGCAGTTTTTCTTCCAGGGGAACTGAAGCTTTCTTT.

The table lists this clone with a few counts. V usage is TRBV29-1 and J usage is TRBJ2-7, with D possibly TRBD2 on 6 matching bases. The CDR3 extends over 13 amino acids. Germline CDR1 and CDR2: SQVTM and ANQGSEA. Trimming took 4 bases from V and 4 from J, leaving 14 bases between them. The CDR3 sequence: CSVAGDGVYEQYF. CDR3 nucleotides: TGCAGCGTTGCGGGGGACGGGGTTTACGAGCAGTACTTC.

This clone was observed a few times. The chain employs TRBV30 and TRBJ1-5; 8 positions agree with TRBD1. CDR3 length equals 14 residues. V was pared by 5 bases and J by 1 base, with 4 bases of the junction left unmatched. CDR1 is GTSNPN, CDR2 SVGIG, per germline (reference sequence). The CDR3, as DNA: TGTGCCTGGGGGAGGACAGGGAGCAATCAGCCCCAGCATTTT. Residues: CAWGRTGSNQPQHF.

This chain uses TRBV5-6 with TRBJ2-7; 10 bases are shared with TRBD1. J lost 7 bases, V lost 4 bases, and 8 bases had no gene match. The germline V gene has CDR1 SGHDT and CDR2 YYEEEE. This CDR3 comprises 14 residues. CDR3 nucleotides: TGTGCCAGCAGCCTTGCGACAGGGGGCAGGGAGCAGTACTTC. It encodes CASSLATGGREQYF.

CDR3 loop: CASSLQGQVLNEQFF. CDR3 in DNA: TGTGCCAGCAGCTTACAGGGGCAGGTTCTGAATGAGCAGTTCTTC. The V and J genes are TRBV7-2 and TRBJ2-1; possible D gene TRBD1, 6 bases. With 2 bases removed from V and 7 bases from J, the gap between germline ends came to 15 bases. CDR1 is SGHTA, CDR2 FQGNSA, per germline. The CDR3 is made up of 15 amino acids.

The chain has TRBV4-1 and TRBJ1-3, with no clear D. The ends were cut back, 4 bases at V and 2 bases at J, with 12 bases in the middle. The length of the CDR3 is 15 residues. The V gene's germline CDR1 is MGHRA and CDR2 YSYEKL. DNA for the CDR3: TGCGCCAGCAGCCCTATTTCGGGAACTGGAAACACCATATATTTT. This codes for CASSPISGTGNTIYF.

The table lists this clone with a few counts. In nucleotides, the CDR3 is TGTGCCAGCAGCTTAGGCAGGGGGAATTCACCCCTCCACTTT. Translating it yields CASSLGRGNSPLHF. The V call is TRBV11-2, the J call TRBJ1-6; 7 bases map to TRBD1. After removal of 1 base from V and 7 bases from J, the junction contained 1 base not matched to a gene. Germline values: CDR1 SGHAT, CDR2 FQNNGV. The CDR3 has 14 residues.

This clone has more than one count but fewer than ten. The chain uses TRBV6-5 and TRBJ2-4, with unresolved D. From germline, CDR1 is MNHEY and CDR2 SVGAGI. Trimming stripped 6 bases from V and 7 bases from J, with 13 bases between. The CDR3 contains 13 residues. This CDR3 reads CASSQDDRNIQYF. CDR3 nucleotides: TGTGCCAGCAGCCAGGACGACCGGAACATTCAGTACTTC.

The V call is TRBV5-4, the J call TRBJ1-1; D is uncertain. The V gene's germline CDR1 is SGHNT and CDR2 YYREEE (reference sequence). V was shortened by 0 bases and J by 5 bases, with 14 bases between the two germline ends. The CDR3 has 15 amino acids. The CDR3 is CASSLESKVGTEAFF. The CDR3 DNA follows: TGTGCCAGCAGCTTGGAATCCAAGGTTGGGACTGAAGCTTTCTTT.

Only a few counts were recorded for this clone. V usage is TRBV30 and J usage is TRBJ2-2; the match to TRBD1 covers 9 bases. CDR1 and CDR2 (germline): GTSNPN, SVGIG (reference sequence). The V segment lost 2 bases and the J segment 7 bases; nucleotides outside the gene matches: 5. The CDR3 is 14 residues long. The CDR3 coding sequence is TGTGCCTGGAGTTACAGGGGGCTTCGCGGGGAGCTGTTTTTT. Amino acid sequence: CAWSYRGLRGELFF.

The rearrangement joins TRBV19 to TRBJ1-1, with 11 nucleotides matching TRBD1. This CDR3 has 16 residues. The V and J ends lost 4 bases and 5 bases, in that order; junction bases with no gene match: 9. Germline values: CDR1 LNHDA, CDR2 SQIVND (reference sequence). Written as DNA, the CDR3 is TGTGCCAGTAGTAAAACCACCGGGACAGGGGGAACTGAAGCTTTCTTT. Translation gives CASSKTTGTGGTEAFF.

This chain uses TRBV5-1 with TRBJ1-1; 9 nucleotides agree with TRBD1. Germline V gene lookup returns CDR1 SGHRS and CDR2 YFSETQ. This CDR3 spans 14 amino acids. V gave up 0 bases and J gave up 5 bases; unmatched junction bases: 2. The chain's CDR3 is CASSLVGTGTEAFF. The CDR3 DNA reads as TGCGCCAGCAGCTTGGTTGGGACAGGGACTGAAGCTTTCTTT. The whole variable domain, filled in from reference TRBV5-1 and TRBJ1-1, reads KAGVTQTPRYLIKTRGQQVTLSCSPISGHRSVSWYQQTPGQGLQFLFEYFSETQRNKGNFPGRFSGRQFSNSRSEMNVSTLELGDSALYLCASSLVGTGTEAFFGQGTRLTVV.

The chain is built from TRBV7-2 and TRBJ1-5; D unclear. CDR1 is SGHTA, CDR2 FQGNSA, per germline. This CDR3 spans 13 amino acids. V lost 2 bases and J lost 7, with 9 bases in between. The CDR3, as DNA: TGTGCCAGCAGCTTATTCCAGGAACAGCCCCAGCATTTT. Protein: CASSLFQEQPQHF. Full variable domain (remainder filled in from reference TRBV7-2 and TRBJ1-5): GAGVSQSPSNKVTEKGKDVELRCDPISGHTALYWYRQSLGQGLEFLIYFQGNSAPDKSGLPSDRFSAERTGGSVSTLTIQRTQQEDSAVYLCASSLFQEQPQHFGDGTRLSIL.

The chain uses TRBV14 and TRBJ2-5; possible D gene TRBD2, 5 bases. Trimming took 5 bases from V and 4 from J, leaving 14 bases between them. Looked up from germline, CDR1 is SGHDN and CDR2 is FVKESK. The CDR3 length is 14 residues. Here the CDR3 reads CASSGLGVLETQYF. The DNA of the CDR3 is TGTGCCAGCAGCGGACTGGGAGTTTTAGAGACCCAGTACTTC.

The table lists this clone with a few counts. The genes are TRBV7-8 and TRBJ1-3, with a tentative D call TRBD1 (5 bases). Trimming pared 3 bases from V and 8 bases from J, leaving 14 bases between. The CDR3 spans 14 residues. The germline V gene has CDR1 SGHVS and CDR2 FQNEAQ. The CDR3 sequence: CASSFRQSTDTIYF. The CDR3 DNA reads TGTGCCAGCAGCTTCAGACAGTCGACGGACACCATATATTTT.

The chain joins TRBV18 to TRBJ1-1; weak D call: TRBD1 (5 bases). CDR3 length: 17 residues. Germline values: CDR1 KGHSH, CDR2 LQKENI. Trimming left V 0 bases short and J 4 bases short, with 18 bases between. CDR3 sequence reads: CASSPPGRAPSGTEAFF. The CDR3 nucleotides are TGTGCCAGCTCACCACCCGGCAGGGCCCCTTCCGGCACTGAAGCTTTCTTT.

The rearrangement links TRBV10-3 to TRBJ1-1; the D is unclear. Trimming shortened V by 10 bases and J by 1 base, and 13 bases separated the two germline ends. Germline CDR1 and CDR2: ENHRY and SYGVKD. The CDR3 spans 13 residues. CDR3 sequence: CATLSEPNTEAFF. In nucleotides, the CDR3 is TGTGCCACCCTAAGCGAGCCGAACACTGAAGCTTTCTTT.

The chain carries TRBV29-1 and TRBJ1-3, with D possibly being TRBD1 (5 bases). The CDR3 extends over 12 amino acids. V shed 7 bases and J shed 2 bases, with 9 bases lying between them. Per germline, CDR1 SQVTM and CDR2 ANQGSEA. CDR3 loop: CSARDPGNTIYF. In DNA, the CDR3 is TGCAGCGCCCGGGACCCTGGAAACACCATATATTTT.

V is TRBV5-1 and J is TRBJ2-5, with 14 bases matching TRBD2. Germline trimming cut 4 bases from V and 4 bases from J; bases unmatched to any gene: 9. The CDR3 loop spans 17 amino acids. Germline values: CDR1 SGHRS, CDR2 YFSETQ. The CDR3 protein is CASSPSSGLAGGETQYF. The DNA of the CDR3 is TGCGCCAGCAGCCCGTCGTCCGGACTAGCGGGAGGAGAGACCCAGTACTTC.

J is TRBJ1-2 and V is TRBV29-1, with D perhaps TRBD1 (6 bases). CDR3 length: 15 amino acids. From germline, CDR1 is SQVTM and CDR2 ANQGSEA. V lost 2 bases, J lost 3 bases, and 16 bases lay in between. CDR3 nucleotide sequence: TGCAGCGTTGAATGGGGGGCCTATTGGGACTATGGCTACACCTTC. It codes for CSVEWGAYWDYGYTF. Full variable domain (rest looked up from reference TRBV29-1 and TRBJ1-2): SAVISQKPSRDICQRGTSLTIQCQVDSQVTMMFWYRQQPGQSLTLIATANQGSEATYESGFVIDKFPISRPNLTFSTLTVSNMSPEDSSIYLCSVEWGAYWDYGYTFGSGTRLTVV.

The genes are TRBV9 and TRBJ2-3; 7 bases align to TRBD2. Trimming took 3 bases from V and 6 from J; bases not matched to a gene: 10. The CDR3 contains 15 residues. CDR1 and CDR2 (germline): SGDLS, YYNGEE. This CDR3 reads CASSAGLQFRDTQYF. The CDR3 region has the DNA TGTGCCAGCAGCGCGGGACTACAGTTTCGGGATACGCAGTATTTT. Drawing the rest from reference TRBV9 and TRBJ2-3, the complete variable domain is DSGVTQTPKHLITATGQRVTLRCSPRSGDLSVYWYQQSLDQGLQFLIQYYNGEERAKGNILERFSAQQFPDLHSELNLSSLELGDSALYFCASSAGLQFRDTQYFGPGTRLTVL.